The present entry profiles one T cell receptor (beta chain) with its context. The CDR3 runs 12 residues. The germline V gene has CDR1 SNHLY and CDR2 FYNNEI. Deletions cut 4 bases from V and 7 bases from J, with 8 bases between. This sample is drawn from a study of early T cells in non-severe SARS-CoV-2 infection. MiXCR was run by TCRdb on the 5' RACE reads, yielding one entry per CDR3 protein. The table has tens of thousands of distinct CDR3 sequences, roughly 12% seen once. This chain uses TRBV2 with TRBJ2-1; unclear D gene. This sequence was found in an adult who was a healthcare worker with PCR-confirmed SARS-CoV-2 infection or an uninfected control (not recorded which). The sequenced sample was whole blood, obtained at baseline. CDR3 bases: TGTGCCAGCAGTGTAGGGCAAAATGAGCAGTTCTTC. This sequence encodes CASSVGQNEQFF.